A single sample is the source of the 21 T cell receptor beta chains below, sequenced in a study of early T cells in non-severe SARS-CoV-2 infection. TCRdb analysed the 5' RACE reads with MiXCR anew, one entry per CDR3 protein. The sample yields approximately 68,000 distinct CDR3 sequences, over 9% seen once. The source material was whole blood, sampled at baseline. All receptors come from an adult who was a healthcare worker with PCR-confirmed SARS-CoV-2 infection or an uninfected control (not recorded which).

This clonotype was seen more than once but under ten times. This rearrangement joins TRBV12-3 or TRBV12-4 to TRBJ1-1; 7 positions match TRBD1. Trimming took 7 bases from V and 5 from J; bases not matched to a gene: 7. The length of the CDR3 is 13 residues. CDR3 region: CASTGGAGTEAFF. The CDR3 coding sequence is TGTGCCAGCACAGGGGGAGCTGGAACTGAAGCTTTCTTT.

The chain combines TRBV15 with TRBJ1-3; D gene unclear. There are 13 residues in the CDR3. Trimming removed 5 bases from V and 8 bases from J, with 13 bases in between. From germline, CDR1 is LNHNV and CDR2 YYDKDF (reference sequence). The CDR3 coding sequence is TGTGCCACCAGCCATTCGTTTTTAGACACCATATATTTT. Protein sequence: CATSHSFLDTIYF.

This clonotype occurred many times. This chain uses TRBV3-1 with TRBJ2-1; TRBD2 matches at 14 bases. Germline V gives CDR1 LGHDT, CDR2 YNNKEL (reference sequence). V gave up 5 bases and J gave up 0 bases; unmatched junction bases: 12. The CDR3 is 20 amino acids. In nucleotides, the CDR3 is TGTGCCAGCAGCTCGTTAAGGACTAGCGGGGGGCGGAGCTCCTACAATGAGCAGTTCTTC. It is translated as CASSSLRTSGGRSSYNEQFF.

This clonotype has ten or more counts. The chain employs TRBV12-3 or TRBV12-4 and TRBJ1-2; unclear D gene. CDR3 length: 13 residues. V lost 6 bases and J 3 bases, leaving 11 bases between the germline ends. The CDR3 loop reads CASSPGIDYGYTF. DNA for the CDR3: TGTGCCAGCAGCCCGGGGATTGACTATGGCTACACCTTC.

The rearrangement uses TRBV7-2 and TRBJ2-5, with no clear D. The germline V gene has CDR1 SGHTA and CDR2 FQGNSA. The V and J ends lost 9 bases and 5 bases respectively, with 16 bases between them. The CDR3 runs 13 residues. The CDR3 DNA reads TGTGCCAGTCACCGGGCGGCTGGGGAGACCCAGTACTTC. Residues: CASHRAAGETQYF.

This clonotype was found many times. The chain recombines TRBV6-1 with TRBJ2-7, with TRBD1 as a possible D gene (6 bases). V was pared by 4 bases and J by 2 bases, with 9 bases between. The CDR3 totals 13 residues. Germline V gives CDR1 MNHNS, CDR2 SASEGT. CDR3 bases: TGTGCCAGCAGTGCATCAGGGGCCTACGAGCAGTACTTC. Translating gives CASSASGAYEQYF.

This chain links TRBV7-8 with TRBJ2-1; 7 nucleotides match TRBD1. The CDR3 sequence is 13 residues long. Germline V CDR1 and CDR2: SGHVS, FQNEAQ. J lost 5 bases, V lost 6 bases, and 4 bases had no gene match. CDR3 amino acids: CASRPTGDNEQFF. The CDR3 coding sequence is TGTGCCAGCAGACCTACAGGGGACAATGAGCAGTTCTTC.

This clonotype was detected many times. CDR3 DNA sequence: TGCGCCAGCAGCACAAGACAGGGGGCGGCAGATACGCAGTATTTT. Translated: CASSTRQGAADTQYF. The gene calls are TRBV5-1 and TRBJ2-3; 10 bases align to TRBD1. Per the germline V gene, CDR1 is SGHRS and CDR2 is YFSETQ. The V and J ends lost 4 bases and 4 bases, in that order; junction bases with no gene match: 6. The CDR3 has 15 amino acids.

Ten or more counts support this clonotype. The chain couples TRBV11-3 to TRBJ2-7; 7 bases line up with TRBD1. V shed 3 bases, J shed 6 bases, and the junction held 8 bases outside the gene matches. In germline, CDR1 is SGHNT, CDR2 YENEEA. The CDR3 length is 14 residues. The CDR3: CASSFRDRVLEQYF. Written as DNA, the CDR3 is TGTGCCAGCAGCTTCCGGGACAGAGTCCTCGAGCAGTACTTC.

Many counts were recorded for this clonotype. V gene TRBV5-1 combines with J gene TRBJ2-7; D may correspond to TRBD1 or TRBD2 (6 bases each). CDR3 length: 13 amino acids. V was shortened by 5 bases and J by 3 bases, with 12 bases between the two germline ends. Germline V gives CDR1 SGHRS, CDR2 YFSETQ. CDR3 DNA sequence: TGCGCCAGCAGGGCGGGACAAAGCTACGAGCAGTACTTC. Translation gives CASRAGQSYEQYF.

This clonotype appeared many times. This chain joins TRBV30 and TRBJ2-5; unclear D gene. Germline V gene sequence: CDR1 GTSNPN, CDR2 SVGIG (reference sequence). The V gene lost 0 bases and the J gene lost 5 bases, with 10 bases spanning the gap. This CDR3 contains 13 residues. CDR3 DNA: TGTGCCTGGAGTGTGGTCGCATCGGAGACCCAGTACTTC. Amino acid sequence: CAWSVVASETQYF.

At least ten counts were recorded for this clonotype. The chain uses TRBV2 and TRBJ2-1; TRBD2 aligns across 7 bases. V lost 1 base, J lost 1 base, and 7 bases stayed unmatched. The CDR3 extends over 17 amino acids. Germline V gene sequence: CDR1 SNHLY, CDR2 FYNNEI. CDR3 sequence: CASSEGTRGVSYNEQFF. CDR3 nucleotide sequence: TGTGCCAGCAGTGAAGGGACTAGGGGAGTTTCCTACAATGAGCAGTTCTTC.

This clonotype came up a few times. The CDR3 protein is CAISAPGASSGANVLTF. The CDR3 nucleotides read TGTGCCATCAGTGCCCCAGGGGCCAGCTCTGGGGCCAACGTCCTGACTTTC. V gene TRBV10-3 combines with J gene TRBJ2-6; possibly TRBD1 for D (6 bases). From germline, CDR1 is ENHRY and CDR2 SYGVKD. Trimming took 4 bases from V and 0 from J, leaving 13 bases between them. CDR3 length: 17 residues.

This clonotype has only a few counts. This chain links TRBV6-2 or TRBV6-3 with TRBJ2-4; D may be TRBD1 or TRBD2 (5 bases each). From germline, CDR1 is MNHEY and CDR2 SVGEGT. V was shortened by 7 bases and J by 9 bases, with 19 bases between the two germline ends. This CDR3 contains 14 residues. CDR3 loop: CASTEGRDWSIQYF. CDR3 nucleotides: TGTGCCAGCACCGAGGGCAGGGATTGGAGCATTCAGTACTTC.

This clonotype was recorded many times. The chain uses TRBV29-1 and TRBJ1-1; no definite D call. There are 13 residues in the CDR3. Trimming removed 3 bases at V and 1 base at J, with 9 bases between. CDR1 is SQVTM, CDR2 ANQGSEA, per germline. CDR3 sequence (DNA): TGCAGCGTTGATGGGCGTTCGAACACTGAAGCTTTCTTT. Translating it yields CSVDGRSNTEAFF.

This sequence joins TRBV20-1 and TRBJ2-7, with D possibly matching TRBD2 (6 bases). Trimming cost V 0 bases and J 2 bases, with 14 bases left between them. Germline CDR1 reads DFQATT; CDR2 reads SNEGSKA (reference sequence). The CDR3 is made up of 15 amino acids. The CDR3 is CSARDPTSRAYEQYF. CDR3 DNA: TGCAGTGCTAGAGATCCCACTAGCCGAGCCTACGAGCAGTACTTC.

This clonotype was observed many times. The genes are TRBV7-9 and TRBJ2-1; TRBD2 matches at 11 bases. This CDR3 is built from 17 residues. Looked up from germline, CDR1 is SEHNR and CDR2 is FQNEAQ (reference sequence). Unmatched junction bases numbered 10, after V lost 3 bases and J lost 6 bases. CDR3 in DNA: TGTGCCAGCAGCTTCCCGTCCGGGACTAGCGGCCCCAATGAGCAGTTCTTC. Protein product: CASSFPSGTSGPNEQFF.

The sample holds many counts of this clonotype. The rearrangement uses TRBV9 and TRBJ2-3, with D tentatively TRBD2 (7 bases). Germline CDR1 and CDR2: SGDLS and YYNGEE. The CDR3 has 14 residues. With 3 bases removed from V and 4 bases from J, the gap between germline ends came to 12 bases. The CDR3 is CASSAGGGPDTQYF. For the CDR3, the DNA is TGTGCCAGCAGCGCAGGCGGGGGCCCAGATACGCAGTATTTT.

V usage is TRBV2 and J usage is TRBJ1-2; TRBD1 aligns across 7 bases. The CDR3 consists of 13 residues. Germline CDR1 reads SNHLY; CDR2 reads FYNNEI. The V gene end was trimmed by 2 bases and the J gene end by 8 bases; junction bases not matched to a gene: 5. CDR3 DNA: TGTGCCAGCAGTGAAACAGGGGCGGGCGGCTACACCTTC. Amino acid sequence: CASSETGAGGYTF.

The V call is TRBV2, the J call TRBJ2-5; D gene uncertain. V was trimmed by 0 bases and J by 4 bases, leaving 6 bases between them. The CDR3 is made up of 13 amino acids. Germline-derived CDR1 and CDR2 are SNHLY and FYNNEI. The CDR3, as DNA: TGTGCCAGCAGTGAAGCGGAGAGAGAGACCCAGTACTTC. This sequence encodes CASSEAERETQYF.

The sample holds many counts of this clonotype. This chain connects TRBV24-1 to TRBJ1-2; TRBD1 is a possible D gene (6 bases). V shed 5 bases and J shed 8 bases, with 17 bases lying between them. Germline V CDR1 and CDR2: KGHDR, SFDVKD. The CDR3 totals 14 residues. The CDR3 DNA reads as TGTGCCACCAGTGCGACACCAGGGGTAGGGGGCTACACCTTC. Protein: CATSATPGVGGYTF.